This entry lists 32 T cell receptor beta chains sequenced from one sample in a study of OX40 agonist ivuxolimab in advanced cancers. The assay was immunoSEQ multiplex PCR, and TCRdb's table has in-frame clones only and misses some. Here the sample spans 77,000 or so clones, roughly four fifths being singletons. Specimen: CD4+ or CD8+ T cells sorted from blood, collected in a trial of the OX40 agonist ivuxolimab. Receptors originate from an adult with an advanced solid tumor such as melanoma, head and neck, liver or kidney cancer.

This chain uses TRBV6-6 with TRBJ2-7; D remains unclear. The CDR3 length is 12 residues. The germline V gene has CDR1 MNHNY and CDR2 SVGAGI (reference sequence). V dropped 6 bases and J dropped 0 bases, with 6 bases sitting between them. The CDR3 DNA reads TGTGCCAGCAGCTCTTCCTCCTACGAGCAGTACTTC. This sequence encodes CASSSSSYEQYF.

The chain links TRBV6-5 to TRBJ1-3; D might be TRBD1 (5 bases). Germline V gene data show CDR1 as MNHEY and CDR2 as SVGAGI. Trimming shortened V by 9 bases and J by 3 bases, and 15 bases separated the two germline ends. CDR3 length: 14 amino acids. The CDR3: CASQAQVSGNTIYF. CDR3 sequence (DNA): TGTGCCAGTCAGGCACAGGTTAGTGGAAACACCATATATTTT.

This chain joins TRBV15 and TRBJ2-6, with unresolved D. Germline CDR1 LNHNV, CDR2 YYDKDF (reference sequence). The CDR3 loop spans 13 amino acids. With 6 bases removed from V and 0 bases from J, the gap between germline ends came to 3 bases. The CDR3 DNA reads as TGTGCCACCAGGTCCTCTGGGGCCAACGTCCTGACTTTC. Translating it yields CATRSSGANVLTF.

CDR3 bases: TGTGCCAGCTCCCTACAGGACCGCGACACTGAAGCTTTCTTT. It yields the protein CASSLQDRDTEAFF. This rearrangement joins TRBV18 to TRBJ1-1, with D possibly TRBD1 on 5 matching bases. The CDR3 has 14 residues. Trimming removed 6 bases from V and 3 bases from J, with 14 bases in between. Germline lookup yields CDR1 KGHSH and CDR2 LQKENI.

The V and J genes are TRBV10-3 and TRBJ2-2, with D tentatively TRBD1 (6 bases). The CDR3 has 14 amino acids. Germline-derived CDR1 and CDR2 are ENHRY and SYGVKD. Trimming shortened V by 7 bases and J by 4 bases, and 13 bases separated the two germline ends. CDR3 in amino acids: CAINPGQRTGELFF. The CDR3 coding sequence is TGTGCCATCAATCCCGGACAGCGCACCGGGGAGCTGTTTTTT.

This clone was counted a single time. The genes are TRBV30 and TRBJ2-7; D might be TRBD1 (5 bases). Germline CDR1 GTSNPN, CDR2 SVGIG (reference sequence). The germline V and J ends were trimmed by 4 bases and 6 bases, with 13 bases remaining between them. The CDR3 consists of 12 residues. Here the CDR3 reads CAWNTGLSEQYF. In DNA form, the CDR3 reads TGTGCCTGGAATACAGGTCTCAGCGAGCAGTACTTC.

The rearrangement uses TRBV28 and TRBJ2-4; no reliable D call. Per the germline V gene, CDR1 is MDHEN and CDR2 is SYDVKM. The CDR3 is made up of 15 amino acids. V was trimmed by 1 base and J by 1 base, leaving 8 bases between them. CDR3 sequence reads: CASSLSLAAKNIQYF. In nucleotides, the CDR3 is TGTGCCAGCAGTTTATCTCTTGCTGCCAAAAACATTCAGTACTTC.

In DNA form, the CDR3 reads TGCGCCAGCAGCATAGTTGTGAACACTGAAGCTTTCTTT. Translated, it gives CASSIVVNTEAFF. This sequence joins TRBV5-1 and TRBJ1-1; D gene uncertain. Looked up from germline, CDR1 is SGHRS and CDR2 is YFSETQ. Trimming cost V 4 bases and J 0 bases, with 7 bases left between them. The CDR3 runs to 13 residues.

The CDR3: CASGLAPGEQFF. The CDR3 DNA reads as TGTGCTAGTGGTTTAGCCCCCGGGGAGCAGTTCTTC. The genes are TRBV12-5 and TRBJ2-1; no definite D call. The CDR3 spans 12 residues. Germline V CDR1 and CDR2: LGHNT, FRNRAP. Trimming cost V 3 bases and J 10 bases, with 10 bases left between them.

A word on this clone: This same CDR3 is encoded by further DNA sequences in the sample. The gene calls are TRBV9 and TRBJ1-6; 8 nucleotides agree with TRBD1. Germline-derived CDR1 and CDR2 are SGDLS and YYNGEE. The CDR3 totals 14 residues. The J segment lost 7 bases and the V segment lost 2 bases, leaving 2 bases of the junction unmatched. Here the CDR3 reads CASSVQGANSPLHF. As DNA, the CDR3 is TGTGCCAGCAGCGTTCAGGGGGCCAATTCACCCCTCCACTTT.

This rearrangement joins TRBV10-3 to TRBJ2-1; 7 nucleotides agree with TRBD1. The V and J ends lost 0 bases and 6 bases, in that order; junction bases with no gene match: 5. The V gene's germline CDR1 is ENHRY and CDR2 SYGVKD. This CDR3 contains 15 residues. The CDR3 loop reads CAISESGGRGNEQFF. The DNA of the CDR3 is TGTGCCATCAGTGAGTCAGGGGGCCGTGGCAATGAGCAGTTCTTC.

The chain has TRBV7-9 and TRBJ1-1; maybe TRBD1 (5 bases). V was trimmed by 3 bases and J by 1 base, leaving 12 bases between them. The CDR3 length is 15 residues. Germline lookup yields CDR1 SEHNR and CDR2 FQNEAQ (reference sequence). The CDR3 is CASSFMGDRNTEAFF. CDR3 DNA sequence: TGTGCCAGCAGCTTTATGGGGGACCGGAACACTGAAGCTTTCTTT.

The V and J genes are TRBV4-1 and TRBJ1-3; no firm D call. Germline assignment: CDR1 MGHRA and CDR2 YSYEKL. Trimming removed 6 bases from V and 2 bases from J, with 14 bases in between. The CDR3 runs to 15 residues. The CDR3 region has the DNA TGCGCCAGCAGTGGCCCGCGCCTTGCTGGAAACACCATATATTTT. Its protein is CASSGPRLAGNTIYF.

V and J are TRBV2 and TRBJ1-2, with D perhaps TRBD1 (6 bases). Germline values: CDR1 SNHLY, CDR2 FYNNEI. The CDR3 extends over 12 amino acids. V was shortened by 10 bases and J by 4 bases, with 13 bases between the two germline ends. The CDR3 sequence: CATRQDSYGYTF. CDR3 nucleotide sequence: TGTGCCACTCGCCAGGACAGCTATGGCTACACCTTC.

The chain recombines TRBV10-3 with TRBJ2-7, with D possibly matching TRBD1 (5 bases). The germline V and J ends were trimmed by 3 bases and 11 bases, with 11 bases remaining between them. Germline CDR1 and CDR2: ENHRY and SYGVKD. CDR3 length: 11 amino acids. In nucleotides, the CDR3 is TGTGCCATCAGTGATGGGGCGGACAAGTACTTC. This gives the protein CAISDGADKYF.

The chain carries TRBV7-3 and TRBJ1-1; no clear D. The CDR3 contains 13 residues. With 6 bases removed from V and 1 base from J, the gap between germline ends came to 9 bases. CDR1 and CDR2 (germline): SGHTA, FQGTGA. The chain's CDR3 is CASSKSSNTEAFF. The CDR3 nucleotides are TGTGCCAGCAGTAAATCATCGAACACTGAAGCTTTCTTT.

In the case of this clone: Additional DNA sequences in this sample encode the identical CDR3. The V and J genes are TRBV29-1 and TRBJ1-1; TRBD1 might be the D (6 bases). Trimming removed 7 bases at V and 1 base at J, with 13 bases between. The CDR3 contains 13 residues. Per germline, CDR1 SQVTM and CDR2 ANQGSEA. CDR3 nucleotides: TGCAGCGGGAGGGGGGGGGAGAACACTGAAGCTTTCTTT. As protein: CSGRGGENTEAFF.

V usage is TRBV11-2 and J usage is TRBJ1-6; D not certain. Germline CDR1 and CDR2: SGHAT and FQNNGV. CDR3 length: 12 amino acids. Deletions cut 4 bases from V and 8 bases from J, with 6 bases between. CDR3 nucleotides: TGTGCCAGCAGCTCTACGGATTCACCCCTCCACTTT. It is translated as CASSSTDSPLHF.

This chain links TRBV7-2 with TRBJ2-5; 9 bases map to TRBD2. The CDR3 spans 14 residues. From germline, CDR1 is SGHTA and CDR2 FQGNSA. The V gene end was trimmed by 5 bases and the J gene end by 2 bases; junction bases not matched to a gene: 3. This chain's CDR3 is CASSVTSGQETQYF. CDR3 nucleotide sequence: TGTGCCAGCAGCGTGACTAGCGGTCAAGAGACCCAGTACTTC.

V usage is TRBV29-1 and J usage is TRBJ1-2; 9 bases fit TRBD1. This CDR3 has 17 amino acids. V lost 2 bases, J lost 8 bases, and 18 bases stayed unmatched. Germline values: CDR1 SQVTM, CDR2 ANQGSEA. The CDR3 region has the DNA TGCAGCGTTGAATTAAGCTTAGGGACAGGGTTTAGTGCGGGCTACACCTTC. Translating gives CSVELSLGTGFSAGYTF.

V and J are TRBV29-1 and TRBJ2-3, with TRBD1 as a possible D gene (6 bases). Germline V gives CDR1 SQVTM, CDR2 ANQGSEA. This CDR3 spans 13 amino acids. V was trimmed by 6 bases and J by 3 bases, leaving 13 bases between them. The DNA for the CDR3 is TGCAGCGTAACCGTACAGGGAACAGATACGCAGTATTTT. Translation gives CSVTVQGTDTQYF.

The chain links TRBV6-1 to TRBJ2-7; a possible D gene is TRBD2 (5 bases). The germline V gene encodes CDR1 MNHNS and CDR2 SASEGT. The CDR3 has 15 residues. Trimming shortened V by 0 bases and J by 3 bases, and 12 bases separated the two germline ends. The CDR3 region has the DNA TGTGCCAGCAGTGAAGCTGGCGGGCGGGTCTACGAGCAGTACTTC. Protein: CASSEAGGRVYEQYF.

In this sample, this clone turned up a few times. J is TRBJ1-5 and V is TRBV9, with D perhaps matching TRBD1 (5 bases). Germline assignment: CDR1 SGDLS and CDR2 YYNGEE. Trimming shortened V by 4 bases and J by 15 bases, and 14 bases separated the two germline ends. The CDR3 contains 11 residues. As DNA, the CDR3 is TGTGCCAGCAGCTCACGACAGTTCGGGCATTTT. Protein product: CASSSRQFGHF.

This chain joins TRBV5-1 and TRBJ2-5; 11 bases agree with TRBD1. J was trimmed by 5 bases and V by 4 bases; bases with no gene match: 7. CDR1 and CDR2 from the germline V gene are SGHRS and YFSETQ. CDR3 length equals 15 residues. The CDR3: CASSGGQGVFETQYF. For the CDR3, the DNA is TGCGCCAGCAGCGGGGGACAGGGGGTTTTTGAGACCCAGTACTTC.

The CDR3 spells CASSEAGRDTQYF. Here the CDR3 DNA reads TGTGCCAGCAGTGAAGCGGGGCGGGATACGCAGTATTTT. The rearrangement uses TRBV2 and TRBJ2-3, with a tentative D call TRBD1 (5 bases). The length of the CDR3 is 13 residues. V was clipped by 0 bases and J by 6 bases, with 7 bases between them. Germline CDR1 SNHLY, CDR2 FYNNEI. Supplemented by reference TRBV2 and TRBJ2-3, the full variable domain reads EPEVTQTPSHQVTQMGQEVILRCVPISNHLYFYWYRQILGQKVEFLVSFYNNEISEKSEIFDDQFSVERPDGSNFTLKIRSTKLEDSAMYFCASSEAGRDTQYFGPGTRLTVL.

The CDR3: CASTKLGGGYSNQPQHF. For the CDR3, the DNA is TGTGCCAGCACCAAACTCGGCGGGGGGTATAGCAATCAGCCCCAGCATTTT. The rearrangement uses TRBV28 and TRBJ1-5; weak D call: TRBD1 (5 bases). Per the germline V gene, CDR1 is MDHEN and CDR2 is SYDVKM. V lost 7 bases to trimming and J lost 0 bases, with 19 bases between them. The CDR3 contains 17 residues.

The chain employs TRBV20-1 and TRBJ2-7, with 7 bases that match TRBD1. This CDR3 is 11 amino acids long. Losses at the gene ends were 4 bases for V and 6 bases for J; bases not matched to a gene: 3. From germline, CDR1 is DFQATT and CDR2 SNEGSKA (reference sequence). The CDR3 DNA follows: TGCAGTGCTATGACAGGGTTCGAGCAGTACTTC. It specifies CSAMTGFEQYF.

This sequence joins TRBV18 and TRBJ1-1; no clear D gene. Trimming removed 3 bases from V and 1 base from J, with 12 bases in between. This CDR3 has 15 amino acids. The germline CDR1 and CDR2 sequences are KGHSH and LQKENI. The CDR3 nucleotides are TGTGCCAGCTCACCGAGAAGAACCCAGAACACTGAAGCTTTCTTT. Translated: CASSPRRTQNTEAFF.

The J gene is TRBJ2-7, the V gene TRBV29-1; the match to TRBD1 covers 10 bases. There are 16 residues in the CDR3. Germline CDR1 SQVTM, CDR2 ANQGSEA. V shed 6 bases, J shed 5 bases, and the junction held 16 bases outside the gene matches. The CDR3 protein is CSVRSGQGSLADEQYF. The CDR3 DNA reads as TGCAGCGTGCGGTCGGGACAGGGGTCTCTCGCGGACGAGCAGTACTTC.

The genes are TRBV15 and TRBJ2-7, with 8 bases fitting TRBD2. Germline CDR1 reads LNHNV; CDR2 reads YYDKDF (reference sequence). This CDR3 region has 16 residues. The ends lost 5 bases at V and 0 bases at J; junction bases unmatched: 9. CDR3 bases: TGTGCCACCAGCCCCCGGGGGGGTCTAAGCTCCTACGAGCAGTACTTC. Its protein product is CATSPRGGLSSYEQYF.

The chain is built from TRBV5-1 and TRBJ2-2, with TRBD1 matching 7 bases. Germline-derived CDR1 and CDR2 are SGHRS and YFSETQ. The CDR3 spans 16 residues. Trimming at V came to 0 bases and at J to 0 bases, leaving 2 bases not matched to a gene. The CDR3 nucleotides are TGCGCCAGCAGCTTGGGGGACAGAACGAACACCGGGGAGCTGTTTTTT. The encoded protein is CASSLGDRTNTGELFF.

The V call is TRBV18, the J call TRBJ2-7; possibly TRBD1 for D (5 bases). The CDR3 consists of 15 residues. The germline CDR1 and CDR2 sequences are KGHSH and LQKENI. V lost 4 bases and J 0 bases, leaving 13 bases between the germline ends. The CDR3, as DNA: TGTGCCAGCTCACTTTCTCCAGGGTTCTCCTACGAGCAGTACTTC. It codes for CASSLSPGFSYEQYF.